This TCR beta chain is from a study of T cell repertoires in cytomegalovirus infection. At the level of the study: The authors used CMV epitopes that were HLA-C-restricted (recently identified) and HLA-B-restricted (well studied). Public signatures in TCR beta pointed to CMV infection and matching HLA type. The study's findings and limits: HLA-C-restricted TCR beta clonotypes specific for CMV led the ex vivo response.

This clonotype was seen more than once but under ten times. Its specificity is not known. TCRdb itself ran the reads through MiXCR, one entry per CDR3 protein. The sample gives about a million distinct CDR3 sequences, around 32% of which show up once; 13% is in the top ten. The germline V gene has CDR1 SNHLY and CDR2 FYNNEI. This CDR3 is 16 amino acids long. The V and J ends lost 5 bases and 0 bases respectively, with 15 bases between them. The TCR originated in a human donor in good health (CMV status not recorded). Some clones in this sample may be carry-over from other donors' samples. This specimen consisted of cultured CD8+ T cells from PBMCs, obtained from culture after CMV antigen stimulation. V and J are TRBV2 and TRBJ2-3; D gene uncertain. The CDR3 sequence is CASSPWGTVSTDTQYF. DNA for the CDR3: TGTGCCAGCAGTCCCTGGGGTACAGTTAGCACAGATACGCAGTATTTT.